A single sample is the source of the 22 T cell receptor beta chains below, sequenced in a study of T cell repertoires in cytomegalovirus infection. One entry per CDR3 protein, called by TCRdb with MiXCR from the reads. The sample has approximately 280,000 distinct CDR3 sequences, 22% seen once. No antigens are known for them. This specimen consisted of cultured PBMCs, obtained from culture after CMV antigen stimulation. Every receptor here comes from a human donor in good health (CMV status not recorded). Some clones in this sample may be carry-over from other donors' samples.

Only a few counts were recorded for this clonotype. The chain employs TRBV20-1 and TRBJ2-1, with D possibly matching TRBD2 (6 bases). The germline V gene has CDR1 DFQATT and CDR2 SNEGSKA (reference sequence). The CDR3 sequence is 15 residues long. V lost 5 bases to trimming and J lost 4 bases, with 18 bases between them. As DNA, the CDR3 is TGCAGTGCTGTCCCCCCGGGAGCGGCATACAATGAGCAGTTCTTC. Its protein product is CSAVPPGAAYNEQFF.

This clonotype was seen at least ten times. The chain employs TRBV7-2 and TRBJ2-1, with D possibly being TRBD2 (6 bases). The V end was cut by 6 bases, the J end by 0 bases, with 15 bases between. CDR1 SGHTA and CDR2 FQGNSA come from the germline V gene. This CDR3 contains 16 residues. The CDR3 region has the DNA TGTGCCAGCAGGATACTAGCAGCCGTCTCCTACAATGAGCAGTTCTTC. This sequence encodes CASRILAAVSYNEQFF.

The chain carries TRBV9 and TRBJ2-3; D gene unclear. Germline V gene sequence: CDR1 SGDLS, CDR2 YYNGEE. V lost 0 bases and J 2 bases, leaving 10 bases between the germline ends. The CDR3 is 15 residues long. The CDR3 here is CASSVAGFFTDTQYF. The CDR3 DNA reads as TGTGCCAGCAGCGTAGCCGGATTCTTCACAGATACGCAGTATTTT.

The J gene is TRBJ1-2, the V gene TRBV28; no definite D call. V lost 2 bases, J lost 2 bases, and 9 bases lay in between. This CDR3 is 14 amino acids long. Germline V gene lookup returns CDR1 MDHEN and CDR2 SYDVKM. Written as DNA, the CDR3 is TGTGCCAGCAGTTTACGGGGTAGGAACTATGGCTACACCTTC. Translated: CASSLRGRNYGYTF.

The chain joins TRBV11-2 to TRBJ1-2; D gene unclear. The CDR3 covers 15 residues. Germline V gives CDR1 SGHAT, CDR2 FQNNGV. V was clipped by 4 bases and J by 3 bases, with 15 bases between them. The CDR3 nucleotides are TGTGCCAGCAGCTCACTTACAATCTCCTACTATGGCTACACCTTC. Its translation: CASSSLTISYYGYTF.

The table lists this clonotype with many counts. This sequence joins TRBV7-9 and TRBJ2-7; the D gene is possibly TRBD2 (6 bases). Germline CDR1 is SEHNR and CDR2 is FQNEAQ (reference sequence). The V end lost 4 bases, the J end lost 7 bases, and 17 bases lay between the germline ends. The CDR3 totals 14 residues. CDR3 nucleotide sequence: TGTGCCAGCAGCTGGTCCGGGACTCTGGGGGAGCAGTACTTC. Its protein is CASSWSGTLGEQYF.

The sample holds many counts of this clonotype. This chain links TRBV7-3 with TRBJ1-1, with D hard to call. Between the trimmed V and J ends, which lost 10 bases and 3 bases, there was a span of 15 bases. There are 13 residues in the CDR3. Germline lookup yields CDR1 SGHTA and CDR2 FQGTGA. CDR3 in DNA: TGTGCCACCAAGAGGGAAGCTGACACTGAAGCTTTCTTT. Translating gives CATKREADTEAFF.

This chain connects TRBV7-2 to TRBJ1-1; maybe TRBD1 (5 bases). The germline V gene has CDR1 SGHTA and CDR2 FQGNSA. This CDR3 contains 15 residues. The V end was cut by 2 bases, the J end by 1 base, with 11 bases between. CDR3: CASSLSRAPNTEAFF. CDR3 nucleotide sequence: TGTGCCAGCAGCTTATCCAGGGCCCCGAACACTGAAGCTTTCTTT. Complete variable domain (other parts from reference TRBV7-2 and TRBJ1-1): GAGVSQSPSNKVTEKGKDVELRCDPISGHTALYWYRQSLGQGLEFLIYFQGNSAPDKSGLPSDRFSAERTGGSVSTLTIQRTQQEDSAVYLCASSLSRAPNTEAFFGQGTRLTVV.

This chain uses TRBV24-1 with TRBJ1-2, with TRBD1 matching over 7 bases. The CDR3 sequence is 16 residues long. Germline V gene sequence: CDR1 KGHDR, CDR2 SFDVKD. Trimming removed 4 bases from V and 9 bases from J; junction bases left unmatched: 16. The CDR3 sequence is CATSDDRVGARDRYTF. CDR3 sequence (DNA): TGTGCCACCAGTGACGACAGGGTCGGAGCACGGGACCGCTACACCTTC.

The rearrangement links TRBV7-6 to TRBJ1-2; D is possibly TRBD1 (5 bases). The germline CDR1 and CDR2 sequences are SGHVS and FNYEAQ. The CDR3 sequence is 13 residues long. V lost 5 bases and J 2 bases, leaving 9 bases between the germline ends. The CDR3 loop reads CASSKTGNYGYTF. The DNA for the CDR3 is TGTGCCAGCAGCAAAACAGGAAACTATGGCTACACCTTC.

The chain uses TRBV20-1 and TRBJ1-1; weak D call: TRBD1 (5 bases). The germline V and J ends were trimmed by 1 base and 6 bases, with 15 bases remaining between them. The germline CDR1 and CDR2 sequences are DFQATT and SNEGSKA (reference sequence). CDR3 size: 14 residues. The CDR3 reads CSARGVYGTPEAFF. The CDR3 nucleotides read TGCAGTGCTAGAGGGGTTTACGGGACCCCTGAAGCTTTCTTT.

This clonotype was detected many times. V is TRBV6-1 and J is TRBJ1-2; D is ambiguous. Germline V gene sequence: CDR1 MNHNS, CDR2 SASEGT. The CDR3 consists of 12 residues. The CDR3, as DNA: TGTGCAACCCGTACGGCAAACTATGGCTACACCTTC. It translates to CATRTANYGYTF.

The table lists this clonotype with a few counts. The chain is built from TRBV20-1 and TRBJ2-5; 7 bases line up with TRBD2. Germline-derived CDR1 and CDR2 are DFQATT and SNEGSKA (reference sequence). CDR3 length: 13 residues. With V trimmed by 6 bases and J by 4 bases, 8 bases remained unmatched. CDR3 sequence reads: CSATREGRETQYF. The CDR3 DNA sequence: TGCAGTGCCACGAGGGAGGGCCGAGAGACCCAGTACTTC.

This clonotype was observed many times. The chain carries TRBV7-2 and TRBJ1-5, with 7 bases that match TRBD1. CDR3 size: 14 residues. The trim removed 4 bases at V and 6 bases at J, leaving 6 bases unmatched. CDR1 is SGHTA and CDR2 is FQGNSA in the germline V gene. The CDR3, as DNA: TGTGCCAGCAGCTGGTCAGGGGGAATTCAGCCCCAGCATTTT. It specifies CASSWSGGIQPQHF.

To note about this clonotype: The junction does not match germline at one end; this may be a read error. CDR3 DNA: TGTGCCAACAGCCCCCGCCGCCGAACGAACACCGGGGAGCTGTTTTTT. This sequence encodes CANSPRRRTNTGELFF. V usage is TRBV3-1 and J usage is TRBJ2-2; the D is unclear. The CDR3 runs to 16 residues. Germline V CDR1 and CDR2: LGHDT, YNNKEL (reference sequence).

This clonotype came up many times. The CDR3 sequence is CASSVSDYQYQETQYF. CDR3 coding DNA: TGTGCCAGCAGCGTTTCGGACTACCAGTACCAAGAGACCCAGTACTTC. The chain joins TRBV11-1 to TRBJ2-5; maybe TRBD2 (6 bases). The CDR3 runs to 16 residues. The V gene's germline CDR1 is SGHAT and CDR2 FQDESV (reference sequence). Trimming shortened V by 5 bases and J by 0 bases, and 16 bases separated the two germline ends.

This clonotype appeared many times. V is TRBV7-8 and J is TRBJ1-1; D unclear. CDR3 length equals 13 residues. The germline V gene has CDR1 SGHVS and CDR2 FQNEAQ. The germline V and J ends were trimmed by 1 base and 7 bases, with 10 bases remaining between them. The DNA of the CDR3 is TGTGCCAGCAGCTTAGGCGAACAGCGTGAAGCTTTCTTT. Amino acid sequence: CASSLGEQREAFF.

The chain combines TRBV4-3 with TRBJ2-2; the D gene is possibly TRBD1 (6 bases). Trimming left V 3 bases short and J 4 bases short, with 15 bases between. The CDR3 is made up of 16 amino acids. The V gene's germline CDR1 is LGHNA and CDR2 YSLEER. CDR3 sequence (DNA): TGCGCCAGCAGCCAGTTATGGGGACAAGTCACCGGGGAGCTGTTTTTT. Protein: CASSQLWGQVTGELFF.

This clonotype was picked up a small number of times. CDR3 loop: CATSRADVPYEQYF. As DNA, the CDR3 is TGTGCCACTTCACGGGCGGACGTGCCCTACGAGCAGTACTTC. The chain uses TRBV10-3 and TRBJ2-7; D call uncertain. V was clipped by 10 bases and J by 2 bases, with 18 bases between them. The CDR3 totals 14 residues. The germline gives CDR1 ENHRY, CDR2 SYGVKD.

The chain uses TRBV12-3 or TRBV12-4 and TRBJ1-2; D perhaps matches TRBD1 (6 bases). The CDR3 consists of 12 residues. V dropped 8 bases and J dropped 8 bases, with 15 bases sitting between them. The CDR3: CASRGPGRGYTF. CDR3 DNA: TGTGCCAGCCGGGGGCCAGGGAGAGGCTACACCTTC.

This clonotype occurred a few times. V usage is TRBV6-2 or TRBV6-3 and J usage is TRBJ2-7; a possible D gene is TRBD1 (6 bases). The length of the CDR3 is 14 residues. Germline values: CDR1 MNHEY, CDR2 SVGEGT. V dropped 2 bases and J dropped 3 bases, with 11 bases sitting between them. CDR3 bases: TGTGCCAGCAGTTACCGTCCGGACAGCTACGAGCAGTACGTC. This sequence encodes CASSYRPDSYEQYV.

This clonotype was detected only a few times. CDR3 DNA: TGTGCCACCAGCAACGGGGGCCCGGTTGAGCAGTACGTC. This codes for CATSNGGPVEQYV. J is TRBJ2-7 and V is TRBV15; D is tentatively TRBD1 or TRBD2 (6 bases each). From germline, CDR1 is LNHNV and CDR2 YYDKDF (reference sequence). The CDR3 spans 13 residues. Trimming left V 4 bases short and J 7 bases short, with 14 bases between.